Each of the 19 T cell receptor beta chains below was sequenced from the same sample in a study of identical twins. Each CDR3 protein gets one entry after TCRdb re-called the 5' RACE reads with MiXCR. The table lists under 900,000 distinct CDR3 sequences, 9% to 15% of them singletons. The same data also went into a second study, on yellow fever vaccine responses in identical twins.

Sequenced material: PBMCs. These receptors all stem from a woman younger than 30 in good health.

This clonotype showed up just a few times. The chain employs TRBV10-3 and TRBJ2-7, with D unresolved. This CDR3 region has 13 residues. Per germline, CDR1 ENHRY and CDR2 SYGVKD. V lost 6 bases and J lost 9, with 18 bases in between. The CDR3 reads CAIRTDLGVGQYF. The CDR3 DNA is TGTGCCATCAGGACGGACCTGGGTGTTGGGCAGTACTTC.

This clonotype was seen repeatedly, ten times or more. The chain has TRBV14 and TRBJ1-1; weak D call: TRBD1 (5 bases). The CDR3 totals 15 residues. Trimming took 8 bases from V and 5 from J, leaving 21 bases between them. Germline CDR1 is SGHDN and CDR2 is FVKESK. CDR3 bases: TGTGCCAGCGAAGTCATGGGGCACCATGGGACTGAAGCTTTCTTT. Its protein product is CASEVMGHHGTEAFF. Full variable domain (rest looked up from reference TRBV14 and TRBJ1-1): EAGVTQFPSHSVIEKGQTVTLRCDPISGHDNLYWYRRVMGKEIKFLLHFVKESKQDESGMPNNRFLAERTGGTYSTLKVQPAELEDSGVYFCASEVMGHHGTEAFFGQGTRLTVV.

This clonotype was seen at least ten times. The chain carries TRBV5-5 and TRBJ2-3; D unresolved. This CDR3 comprises 15 residues. Germline V gene sequence: CDR1 SGHKS, CDR2 YYEKEE (reference sequence). The V and J ends lost 0 bases and 0 bases respectively, with 8 bases between them. CDR3 amino acids: CASSLGQSSTDTQYF. CDR3 DNA sequence: TGTGCCAGCAGCTTGGGTCAGTCTAGCACAGATACGCAGTATTTT.

There are many counts of this clonotype. The CDR3 region is CASSLRRDRANEQFF. The CDR3 DNA sequence: TGCGCCAGCAGCTTGCGCCGGGACAGGGCAAACGAGCAGTTCTTC. This chain joins TRBV4-1 and TRBJ2-1; 9 bases agree with TRBD1. Germline V lookup: CDR1 MGHRA, CDR2 YSYEKL. Trimming cost V 5 bases and J 10 bases; bases outside gene matches: 12. The CDR3 covers 15 residues.

This chain links TRBV20-1 with TRBJ2-1; TRBD2 matches 9 bases. V was pared by 6 bases and J by 1 base, with 10 bases of the junction left unmatched. CDR1 and CDR2 (germline): DFQATT, SNEGSKA (reference sequence). This CDR3 has 16 amino acids. The CDR3 loop is CSALEGAGGSYNEQFF. CDR3 in DNA: TGCAGTGCCTTAGAGGGGGCGGGAGGGTCCTACAATGAGCAGTTCTTC.

This clonotype came up a few times. The chain has TRBV10-3 and TRBJ2-3, with D possibly being TRBD2 (8 bases). The CDR3 loop spans 15 amino acids. Germline lookup yields CDR1 ENHRY and CDR2 SYGVKD. V shed 8 bases and J shed 6 bases, with 21 bases lying between them. The CDR3 sequence is CAISFGRGPMDTQYF. The CDR3 nucleotides are TGTGCCATCTCCTTCGGGAGGGGGCCGATGGATACGCAGTATTTT.

This clonotype was counted a few times. This chain connects TRBV4-1 to TRBJ1-1; the D gene is possibly TRBD1 (5 bases). V was shortened by 1 base and J by 4 bases, with 13 bases between the two germline ends. The CDR3 is 15 amino acids. Per germline, CDR1 MGHRA and CDR2 YSYEKL. The CDR3 loop reads CASSQVPVGGTEAFF. The CDR3 nucleotides are TGCGCCAGCAGCCAAGTCCCCGTCGGGGGCACTGAAGCTTTCTTT.

The V gene is TRBV3-1, the J gene TRBJ2-5, with 8 positions matching TRBD2. CDR3 length equals 15 residues. Trimming took 0 bases from V and 2 from J; bases not matched to a gene: 2. Germline CDR1 LGHDT, CDR2 YNNKEL (reference sequence). The CDR3 reads CASSQETSGQETQYF. The CDR3 DNA follows: TGTGCCAGCAGCCAAGAAACTAGCGGACAAGAGACCCAGTACTTC.

This CDR3 reads CASSPRWGANEQFF. For the CDR3, the DNA is TGTGCCAGCAGCCCAAGATGGGGGGCGAATGAGCAGTTCTTC. V is TRBV11-3 and J is TRBJ2-1, with D perhaps TRBD1 or TRBD2 (6 bases each). Trimming cost V 5 bases and J 7 bases, with 15 bases left between them. Germline V CDR1 and CDR2: SGHNT, YENEEA. The CDR3 totals 14 residues.

This clonotype was seen a handful of times. V gene TRBV2 combines with J gene TRBJ2-1; TRBD2 matches 13 bases. The germline gives CDR1 SNHLY, CDR2 FYNNEI. Trimming removed 1 base from V and 8 bases from J; junction bases left unmatched: 5. CDR3 length: 16 amino acids. Written as DNA, the CDR3 is TGTGCCAGCAGTGAAGAACTAGCGGGGGGGCGCCATGAGCAGTTCTTC. Amino acid sequence: CASSEELAGGRHEQFF.

This clonotype was detected once. The chain uses TRBV20-1 and TRBJ2-1; 9 bases map to TRBD2. The CDR3 has 14 residues. Germline trimming cut 5 bases from V and 3 bases from J; bases unmatched to any gene: 5. Germline V gene sequence: CDR1 DFQATT, CDR2 SNEGSKA (reference sequence). CDR3: CSAVGSGGYNEQFF. As DNA, the CDR3 is TGCAGTGCTGTGGGTAGCGGGGGCTACAATGAGCAGTTCTTC.

This clonotype was recorded a few times. V and J are TRBV3-1 and TRBJ2-7, with 11 nucleotides matching TRBD2. The CDR3 is 15 residues long. CDR1 is LGHDT and CDR2 is YNNKEL in the germline V gene (reference sequence). Unmatched junction bases numbered 2, after V lost 1 base and J lost 3 bases. The CDR3 region has the DNA TGTGCCAGCAGCCAAGTAGCGGGAGGGAACTACGAGCAGTACTTC. Amino acids: CASSQVAGGNYEQYF.

This clonotype occurred a few times. The rearrangement links TRBV4-1 to TRBJ2-3, with 7 positions matching TRBD1. Per germline, CDR1 MGHRA and CDR2 YSYEKL. V was clipped by 4 bases and J by 2 bases; unmatched bases: 9. The CDR3 is made up of 16 amino acids. The CDR3 loop reads CASSRKQGQFTDTQYF. Here the CDR3 DNA reads TGCGCCAGCAGCCGTAAGCAGGGACAGTTCACAGATACGCAGTATTTT.

J is TRBJ2-6 and V is TRBV20-1; weak D call: TRBD2 (6 bases). The CDR3 covers 14 residues. The V gene's germline CDR1 is DFQATT and CDR2 SNEGSKA (reference sequence). Trimming took 5 bases from V and 0 from J, leaving 8 bases between them. The CDR3 sequence: CSAGGSSGANVLTF. Written as DNA, the CDR3 is TGCAGTGCTGGAGGGTCCTCTGGGGCCAACGTCCTGACTTTC.

The CDR3 here is CASSLTTTGYGYTF. CDR3 DNA: TGCGCCAGCAGCTTGACAACTACAGGCTATGGCTACACCTTC. The chain recombines TRBV5-1 with TRBJ1-2; possible D gene TRBD1, 5 bases. The CDR3 is 14 amino acids. Germline loops: CDR1 SGHRS, CDR2 YFSETQ. V was shortened by 1 base and J by 4 bases, with 11 bases between the two germline ends.

Ten or more counts support this clonotype. DNA of the CDR3: TGTGCCATCAGTGAGTCACACGGGACACTCATTACCGGGGAGCTGTTTTTT. Residues: CAISESHGTLITGELFF. The chain uses TRBV10-3 and TRBJ2-2; possibly TRBD1 for D (6 bases). Per germline, CDR1 ENHRY and CDR2 SYGVKD. Trimming left V 0 bases short and J 5 bases short, with 16 bases between. The CDR3 extends over 17 amino acids.

This clonotype appeared many times. The chain recombines TRBV20-1 with TRBJ1-4, with D possibly matching TRBD1 (6 bases). This CDR3 is built from 15 residues. Deletions cut 3 bases from V and 4 bases from J, with 15 bases between. In germline, CDR1 is DFQATT, CDR2 SNEGSKA (reference sequence). Here the CDR3 DNA reads TGCAGTGCTAGCAGCCGGGACAATATTAATGAAAAACTGTTTTTT. Translated, it gives CSASSRDNINEKLFF.

This chain joins TRBV27 and TRBJ1-6, with unresolved D. In germline, CDR1 is MNHEY, CDR2 SMNVEV (reference sequence). The CDR3 length is 16 residues. The V end was cut by 7 bases, the J end by 0 bases, with 13 bases between. CDR3 sequence (DNA): TGTGCCAGCAAAAAGGACGGGAGCTCCTATAATTCACCCCTCCACTTT. This sequence encodes CASKKDGSSYNSPLHF.

The chain couples TRBV5-6 to TRBJ2-2, with TRBD1 matching over 7 bases. Losses at the gene ends were 5 bases for V and 1 base for J; bases not matched to a gene: 5. Germline-derived CDR1 and CDR2 are SGHDT and YYEEEE. The CDR3 is 15 amino acids. The CDR3, as DNA: TGTGCCAGCAGGTCGAGGACAGGGAACACCGGGGAGCTGTTTTTT. It translates to CASRSRTGNTGELFF.